The 7 T cell receptor beta chains given below trace back to one sample, sequenced in a study of beta chain features in type 1 diabetes. General observations from the study: Shortening of TCRB CDR3s, moderate but significant, appeared in all four CD4+ subsets of Type 1 diabetes patients.

Sequencing targeted expressed TCRB transcripts, as all isolated RNA had been reverse transcribed. Repertoires were generated with immunoSEQ multiplex PCR, while TCRdb's copy carries only in-frame clones and drops some. The sample includes about 160,000 clones, around 8% of them seen just once. Their antigens are not known. Material: central memory CD4+ T cells from blood. These receptors were taken from a woman under 30 with type 1 diabetes.

The chain recombines TRBV18 with TRBJ1-1; a possible D gene is TRBD1 (6 bases). CDR3 length: 14 residues. V was clipped by 6 bases and J by 4 bases, with 15 bases between them. CDR1 and CDR2 from the germline V gene are KGHSH and LQKENI. The CDR3 bases are TGTGCCAGCTCGCTAAACGGGGGGGCCACTGAAGCTTTCTTT. Residues: CASSLNGGATEAFF.

This clone was detected ten times or more. The chain recombines TRBV18 with TRBJ2-7; D is perhaps TRBD2 (5 bases). The CDR3 sequence is 14 residues long. Germline-derived CDR1 and CDR2 are KGHSH and LQKENI. Trimming removed 3 bases at V and 6 bases at J, with 15 bases between. For the CDR3, the DNA is TGTGCCAGCTCACCGGAGCTTACTGAGGGCGAGCAGTACTTC. This codes for CASSPELTEGEQYF.

V and J are TRBV30 and TRBJ2-1; 7 bases are a match to TRBD2. The germline CDR1 and CDR2 sequences are GTSNPN and SVGIG (reference sequence). Trimming at V came to 6 bases and at J to 11 bases, leaving 16 bases not matched to a gene. The CDR3 sequence is 14 residues long. The CDR3 loop is CACSAGTKTRKQFF. As DNA, the CDR3 is TGTGCCTGTTCTGCCGGGACTAAAACCCGGAAGCAGTTCTTC.

This clone was counted between two and nine times. Additional DNA sequences in this sample encode the identical CDR3. The rearrangement links TRBV18 to TRBJ2-7; 9 bases map to TRBD2. Germline V gene lookup returns CDR1 KGHSH and CDR2 LQKENI. The CDR3 covers 14 residues. Germline trimming cut 3 bases from V and 0 bases from J; bases unmatched to any gene: 0. The CDR3 bases are TGTGCCAGCTCACCTAGCGGGAGCTCCTACGAGCAGTACTTC. Its translation is CASSPSGSSYEQYF.

The chain has TRBV10-3 and TRBJ2-4; no definite D call. The V gene's germline CDR1 is ENHRY and CDR2 SYGVKD. Trimming pared 7 bases from V and 1 base from J, leaving 5 bases between. CDR3 length equals 12 residues. The CDR3 nucleotides are TGTGCCATCAACCGGGCCAAAAACATTCAGTACTTC. Translating it yields CAINRAKNIQYF.

This clone was picked up a small number of times. The chain carries TRBV4-2 and TRBJ1-4; D unclear. CDR1 LGHNA and CDR2 YNFKEQ come from the germline V gene. V shed 0 bases and J shed 1 base, with 9 bases lying between them. There are 16 residues in the CDR3. This chain's CDR3 is CASSQDRAGTNEKLFF. In DNA form, the CDR3 reads TGTGCCAGCAGCCAAGATAGGGCGGGAACTAATGAAAAACTGTTTTTT.

This chain connects TRBV10-3 to TRBJ1-2; possibly TRBD1 for D (6 bases). The CDR3 has 11 amino acids. Trimming left V 10 bases short and J 8 bases short, with 14 bases between. Germline V lookup: CDR1 ENHRY, CDR2 SYGVKD. In DNA, the CDR3 is TGTGCCAGTGGGACAAAGCAAGGCTACACCTTC. This encodes CASGTKQGYTF.